Presented here are 4 T cell receptor beta chains from one specimen sequenced in a study of cytomegalovirus exposure and HLA in healthy donors. Researchers ran the PCR with 60 Vbeta and 13 Jbeta primers. Here immunoSEQ multiplex PCR was the method, and the copy in TCRdb shows in-frame clones only, minus some. Among around 200,000 clones listed, approximately 79% were seen once. What was sequenced was PBMCs. The receptors were sampled from a man aged 35-49 years in good health and CMV-seropositive.

The J gene is TRBJ2-6, the V gene TRBV7-2; the D gene is possibly TRBD1 (6 bases). This CDR3 contains 15 residues. The germline gives CDR1 SGHTA, CDR2 FQGNSA. V was pared by 5 bases and J by 4 bases, with 12 bases between. CDR3 DNA sequence: TGTGCCAGCAGCGCAGGGGAAGGCGGGGCCAACGTCCTGACTTTC. Amino acids: CASSAGEGGANVLTF.

This chain joins TRBV5-1 and TRBJ2-7; TRBD1 agrees at 11 bases. The germline V gene has CDR1 SGHRS and CDR2 YFSETQ. This CDR3 has 14 amino acids. V was pared by 5 bases and J by 5 bases, with 6 bases of the junction left unmatched. The CDR3 loop is CASRTGQGGNEQYF. Here the CDR3 DNA reads TGCGCCAGCAGGACGGGACAGGGGGGGAACGAGCAGTACTTC.

V gene TRBV10-3 combines with J gene TRBJ2-2, with D possibly TRBD2 on 7 matching bases. Per the germline V gene, CDR1 is ENHRY and CDR2 is SYGVKD. Trimming took off 1 base at V and 2 bases at J, with 11 bases between the two ends. The CDR3 sequence is 16 residues long. In DNA form, the CDR3 reads TGTGCCATCAGTGAGTGGGGGGGCAACAACACCGGGGAGCTGTTTTTT. It is translated as CAISEWGGNNTGELFF.

This clone was recorded only once. Here the CDR3 reads CASSVEETGLYEQYF. DNA for the CDR3: TGTGCCAGCAGCGTAGAGGAGACAGGCCTATACGAGCAGTACTTC. J is TRBJ2-7 and V is TRBV9; a weak D match, TRBD1 (6 bases). The CDR3 has 15 residues. Germline assignment: CDR1 SGDLS and CDR2 YYNGEE. The V gene lost 0 bases and the J gene lost 4 bases, with 14 bases spanning the gap.